A single sample is the source of the 14 T cell receptor beta chains below, sequenced in a study of blood T cell repertoires in COVID-19. The repertoire was sequenced with immunoSEQ multiplex PCR; TCRdb's copy has only in-frame clones and lacks some. This sample has some 200,000 clones, with more than 80% found just once. The sample comprised peripheral blood. All receptors derive from a woman of 80 years or more with COVID-19, enrolled during active disease.

As to this clone: The sample carries other DNA sequences with the same CDR3. The rearrangement joins TRBV5-1 to TRBJ2-7; D not certain. This CDR3 is built from 11 residues. Germline CDR1 reads SGHRS; CDR2 reads YFSETQ. Deletions cut 3 bases from V and 2 bases from J, with 3 bases between. The CDR3: CASSSTYEQYF. CDR3 coding DNA: TGCGCCAGCAGCTCCACCTACGAGCAGTACTTC.

V and J are TRBV3-1 (or the pseudogene TRBV3-2) and TRBJ1-6; D may be TRBD1 (5 bases). V was trimmed by 9 bases and J by 8 bases, leaving 17 bases between them. Germline V gene data show CDR1 as LGHDT and CDR2 as YNNKEL (reference sequence). This CDR3 region has 14 residues. The CDR3 region has the DNA TGTGCCAGTCGACCTCGGGGGTTCGATTCACCCCTCCACTTT. Amino acids: CASRPRGFDSPLHF.

The count of this clone is one. The CDR3 is CASSFSAGNEQFF. In nucleotides, the CDR3 is TGCGCCAGCAGCTTCTCGGCAGGCAATGAGCAGTTCTTC. The chain employs TRBV5-1 and TRBJ2-1; D unclear. The germline V gene has CDR1 SGHRS and CDR2 YFSETQ. The CDR3 loop spans 13 amino acids. Trimming removed 2 bases at V and 6 bases at J, with 9 bases between.

The chain couples TRBV5-1 to TRBJ1-1; 8 nucleotides agree with TRBD1. This CDR3 region has 15 residues. Germline lookup yields CDR1 SGHRS and CDR2 YFSETQ. The V segment lost 7 bases and the J segment 2 bases; nucleotides outside the gene matches: 10. The CDR3 here is CASGNRGNTNTEAFF. In DNA, the CDR3 is TGCGCCAGCGGGAACAGGGGGAACACTAACACTGAAGCTTTCTTT.

The chain links TRBV4-1 to TRBJ2-5; TRBD2 aligns across 11 bases. The CDR3 sequence is 16 residues long. With 6 bases clipped from V and 6 bases from J, the junction kept 12 bases outside the gene matches. Germline values: CDR1 MGHRA, CDR2 YSYEKL. CDR3 sequence: CASSQHTSGRVKTQYF. In DNA form, the CDR3 reads TGCGCCAGCAGTCAACATACTAGCGGGAGAGTGAAGACCCAGTACTTC.

J is TRBJ1-1 and V is TRBV14; TRBD1 might be the D (6 bases). Trimming removed 6 bases from V and 3 bases from J, with 20 bases in between. Germline CDR1 and CDR2: SGHDN and FVKESK. The CDR3 is 16 residues long. The CDR3 DNA sequence: TGTGCCAGCAGGGCAACAGGGAGGGGTTCCTACACTGAAGCTTTCTTT. Amino acids: CASRATGRGSYTEAFF. Full variable domain (outside the CDR3, taken from reference TRBV14 and TRBJ1-1): EAGVTQFPSHSVIEKGQTVTLRCDPISGHDNLYWYRRVMGKEIKFLLHFVKESKQDESGMPNNRFLAERTGGTYSTLKVQPAELEDSGVYFCASRATGRGSYTEAFFGQGTRLTVV.

J is TRBJ2-7 and V is TRBV5-4; 14 nucleotides align to TRBD2. The trim removed 3 bases at V and 4 bases at J, leaving 9 bases unmatched. There are 17 residues in the CDR3. The germline gives CDR1 SGHNT, CDR2 YYREEE (reference sequence). The CDR3, as DNA: TGTGCCAGCAGCTCCGGACTAGCGGGGGGCCTCACTTACGAGCAGTACTTC. It translates to CASSSGLAGGLTYEQYF.

Only one count was recorded for this clone. The CDR3: CASGPGGYEQYF. In DNA form, the CDR3 reads TGCGCCAGCGGACCCGGAGGCTACGAGCAGTACTTC. The chain uses TRBV5-1 and TRBJ2-7; possible D gene TRBD2, 5 bases. This CDR3 region has 12 residues. V was shortened by 7 bases and J by 3 bases, with 11 bases between the two germline ends. CDR1 SGHRS and CDR2 YFSETQ come from the germline V gene.

The sample holds one count of this clone. The chain couples TRBV5-5 to TRBJ1-2, with D possibly matching TRBD1 (5 bases). The V gene lost 4 bases and the J gene lost 8 bases, with 24 bases spanning the gap. From germline, CDR1 is SGHKS and CDR2 YYEKEE (reference sequence). CDR3 length: 16 residues. As DNA, the CDR3 is TGTGCCAGCAGCCCTCTTGAGGGGAGGGTAGGAGAGGGCTACACCTTC. It is translated as CASSPLEGRVGEGYTF.

The genes are TRBV28 and TRBJ2-3; tentatively, D is TRBD2 (5 bases). This CDR3 is built from 15 residues. From germline, CDR1 is MDHEN and CDR2 SYDVKM. V lost 8 bases and J lost 2, with 17 bases in between. The DNA for the CDR3 is TGTGCCAGCTGCCCTCCAGGAGGATACACAGATACGCAGTATTTT. As protein: CASCPPGGYTDTQYF.

This chain uses TRBV5-6 with TRBJ1-2; the D gene is possibly TRBD1 (5 bases). The V end was cut by 4 bases, the J end by 4 bases, with 11 bases between. The CDR3 consists of 13 residues. Looked up from germline, CDR1 is SGHDT and CDR2 is YYEEEE. The DNA of the CDR3 is TGTGCCAGCAGCGGGGGACTGGGCTATGGCTACACCTTC. Its translation is CASSGGLGYGYTF.

CDR3: CASSLGQGVNTEAFF. CDR3 nucleotide sequence: TGTGCCAGCAGCTTAGGGCAGGGCGTTAACACTGAAGCTTTCTTT. The V gene is TRBV11-2, the J gene TRBJ1-1, with a tentative D call TRBD1 (5 bases). The ends were cut back, 1 base at V and 2 bases at J, with 11 bases in the middle. The CDR3 runs to 15 residues. Germline V gene sequence: CDR1 SGHAT, CDR2 FQNNGV.

The genes are TRBV12-3 or TRBV12-4 and TRBJ1-2; a possible D gene is TRBD1 (5 bases). V shed 6 bases and J shed 5 bases, with 13 bases lying between them. CDR3 length: 13 residues. The CDR3 coding sequence is TGTGCCAGCAGGCCAGGGTCCCTTTATGGCTACACCTTC. Translation: CASRPGSLYGYTF.

This clone was found once. The chain carries TRBV9 and TRBJ1-6; the match to TRBD1 covers 9 bases. In germline, CDR1 is SGDLS, CDR2 YYNGEE. This CDR3 comprises 15 residues. The junction had 2 bases not matched to a gene; V was cut back by 0 bases and J by 7 bases. CDR3 DNA sequence: TGTGCCAGCAGCGTAGACGGGACAGGGAATTCACCCCTCCACTTT. It specifies CASSVDGTGNSPLHF.